This TCR beta chain was profiled in a study of blood T cells in healthy people across ages. Overall study results and limits: It was not known whether donors were CMV positive (a possible confounder of expanded clonotype changes). Diversity was estimated from one million T cells, and these estimates were considered underestimates.

As for this clonotype: Its antigen is still unknown. At one end the junction does not follow the germline gene, possibly because of a read error.

Healthy Russian Caucasian donors spanned ages about 6 to 95 years. Then a second PCR, running roughly 6 to 12 cycles, was carried out with a sample-barcoded 5' primer and a J-beta primer mix. The yield of each sample was at least 2.5 million CDR3-containing paired-end reads. Via MiXCR, TCRdb re-called the 5' RACE reads, giving one row per CDR3 protein. The sample contains some 1.1 million distinct CDR3 sequences, about two fifths of which appear only once. The CDR3 consists of 15 residues. CDR1 MGHRA and CDR2 YSYEKL come from the germline V gene. The receptor was isolated from a man aged 18-30 years in good health. The gene calls are TRBV4-1 and TRBJ1-1, with D tentatively TRBD1 (5 bases). Sequencing input: blood. This CDR3 is CVSSRAGTVNTEAFF. CDR3 nucleotides: TGCGTCAGCAGCCGGGCCGGGACGGTGAACACTGAAGCTTTCTTT.